Below, 28 T cell receptor beta chains from the same sample are listed, as sequenced in a study of vaccination effects on CD4 cells after COVID-19. These receptors have no known antigen. Antigen-specific CD4+ T cells were expanded (with viral peptide pools) by the ViraFEST assay ahead of sequencing. Isolation of CD4+ T cells took place after about nine days of culture. Participants received two doses of either the BNT162b2 or mRNA-1273 vaccine. Data came from immunoSEQ multiplex PCR; TCRdb stores just in-frame clones and leaves some out. This sample has about 22,000 clones; 69% occur once, and the top ten carry approximately 8.2%. This material consisted of CD4+ T cells from PBMCs cultured with SARS-CoV-2 spike peptides, taken after COVID-19 vaccination. The receptor source for this set is a human donor who received a COVID-19 vaccine.

This clone was counted only a few times. The rearrangement links TRBV19 to TRBJ1-6; D possibly corresponds to TRBD1 (5 bases). The CDR3 is 18 residues long. V lost 3 bases and J lost 0, with 15 bases in between. Germline values: CDR1 LNHDA, CDR2 SQIVND (reference sequence). The CDR3 protein is CASSIHQGVSSYNSPLHF. The DNA of the CDR3 is TGTGCCAGTAGTATTCATCAAGGGGTCAGCTCCTATAATTCACCCCTCCACTTT.

The chain joins TRBV7-9 to TRBJ2-5; 9 positions agree with TRBD1. The germline gives CDR1 SEHNR, CDR2 FQNEAQ (reference sequence). Losses at the gene ends were 1 base for V and 2 bases for J; bases not matched to a gene: 2. The CDR3 is made up of 15 amino acids. The CDR3 nucleotides are TGTGCCAGCAGCTTAGGGGACAGGGAACAAGAGACCCAGTACTTC. Protein sequence: CASSLGDREQETQYF. Drawing the rest from reference TRBV7-9 and TRBJ2-5, the complete variable domain is DTGVSQNPRHKITKRGQNVTFRCDPISEHNRLYWYRQTLGQGPEFLTYFQNEAQLEKSRLLSDRFSAERPKGSFSTLEIQRTEQGDSAMYLCASSLGDREQETQYFGPGTRLLVL.

This chain joins TRBV2 and TRBJ2-5, with D perhaps matching TRBD1 (6 bases). V dropped 9 bases and J dropped 4 bases, with 12 bases sitting between them. Per the germline V gene, CDR1 is SNHLY and CDR2 is FYNNEI. This CDR3 region has 12 residues. The DNA for the CDR3 is TGTGCCAGTAGTCACAGGGTAGAGACCCAGTACTTC. As protein: CASSHRVETQYF.

The rearrangement uses TRBV11-2 and TRBJ2-5, with TRBD1 identical over 8 bases. CDR1 is SGHAT, CDR2 FQNNGV, per germline. Trimming cost V 1 base and J 7 bases; bases outside gene matches: 8. The CDR3 loop spans 15 amino acids. The CDR3 sequence: CASSLGSGGPGTQYF. In nucleotides, the CDR3 is TGTGCCAGCAGCTTAGGATCAGGGGGCCCAGGGACCCAGTACTTC.

V gene TRBV19 combines with J gene TRBJ1-5; no clear D. Looked up from germline, CDR1 is LNHDA and CDR2 is SQIVND (reference sequence). This CDR3 has 13 amino acids. Trimming left V 4 bases short and J 6 bases short, with 10 bases between. The CDR3 DNA reads TGTGCCAGTAGTACTGAACTCGGTCAGCCCCAGCATTTT. Translated, it gives CASSTELGQPQHF.

The gene calls are TRBV4-2 and TRBJ1-4, with 7 bases lining up with TRBD1. V lost 3 bases, J lost 4 bases, and 5 bases stayed unmatched. CDR1 LGHNA and CDR2 YNFKEQ come from the germline V gene. This CDR3 has 15 residues. The CDR3 loop reads CASSQQGGSNEKLFF. The CDR3 DNA sequence: TGTGCCAGCAGCCAGCAAGGGGGCAGTAATGAAAAACTGTTTTTT.

V usage is TRBV27 and J usage is TRBJ2-7, with 9 bases that match TRBD2. V dropped 7 bases and J dropped 2; count of bases not matched to a gene: 30. This CDR3 has 22 amino acids. CDR1 is MNHEY and CDR2 is SMNVEV in the germline V gene (reference sequence). In nucleotides, the CDR3 is TGTGCCAGCAAACTCCGCCGGACACTATCTAGCGGGGAATCAAAAGGGACCTACGAGCAGTACTTC. Translation: CASKLRRTLSSGESKGTYEQYF.

This chain links TRBV27 with TRBJ2-7, with D tentatively TRBD2 (5 bases). V was shortened by 6 bases and J by 4 bases, with 19 bases between the two germline ends. The CDR3 is made up of 15 amino acids. Germline V gene data show CDR1 as MNHEY and CDR2 as SMNVEV (reference sequence). The CDR3 spells CASSPRRGLEYEQYF. The CDR3 nucleotides are TGTGCCAGCAGCCCTCGCCGGGGATTGGAATACGAGCAGTACTTC.

The chain employs TRBV5-4 and TRBJ2-2; D might be TRBD1 (5 bases). The V gene lost 0 bases and the J gene lost 0 bases, with 9 bases spanning the gap. Germline CDR1 reads SGHNT; CDR2 reads YYREEE (reference sequence). This CDR3 spans 16 amino acids. The CDR3 nucleotides are TGTGCCAGCAGCTTGGGGCAGGGTACGAACACCGGGGAGCTGTTTTTT. Translation gives CASSLGQGTNTGELFF.

The rearrangement links TRBV19 to TRBJ1-3; D is perhaps TRBD1 (5 bases). The CDR3 length is 14 residues. Trimming removed 5 bases from V and 4 bases from J, with 12 bases in between. CDR1 LNHDA and CDR2 SQIVND come from the germline V gene (reference sequence). CDR3: CASSQGVRGNTIYF. As DNA, the CDR3 is TGTGCCAGTAGTCAAGGGGTCAGGGGAAACACCATATATTTT.

V gene TRBV4-1 combines with J gene TRBJ1-3, with D tentatively TRBD1 (5 bases). This CDR3 region has 17 residues. Trimming took 4 bases from V and 0 from J, leaving 16 bases between them. Germline loops: CDR1 MGHRA, CDR2 YSYEKL. CDR3 DNA: TGCGCCAGCAGCCGCGAGCCAGGGAGTCCCTCTGGAAACACCATATATTTT. Amino acid sequence: CASSREPGSPSGNTIYF.

This clone was seen more than once but under ten times. CDR3 region: CASSQSRGCTEAFF. Here the CDR3 DNA reads TGCGCCAGCAGTCAATCTAGGGGATGCACTGAAGCTTTCTTT. The V gene is TRBV23-1, the J gene TRBJ1-1; D perhaps matches TRBD1 (5 bases). TRBV23-1 is labeled an ORF, and its function is uncertain. The CDR3 is 14 residues long. Deletions cut 0 bases from V and 4 bases from J, with 9 bases between.

The CDR3 region is CASSLGGGETQYF. The CDR3 region has the DNA TGTGCCAGCAGCTTGGGCGGTGGGGAGACCCAGTACTTC. The chain couples TRBV5-4 to TRBJ2-5; D ambiguous. Trimming took off 0 bases at V and 5 bases at J, with 8 bases between the two ends. The germline V gene encodes CDR1 SGHNT and CDR2 YYREEE (reference sequence). The CDR3 length is 13 residues.

The sample holds a few counts of this clone. This chain connects TRBV5-1 to TRBJ1-5, with TRBD1 identical over 9 bases. The germline gives CDR1 SGHRS, CDR2 YFSETQ. The CDR3 length is 15 residues. V gave up 2 bases and J gave up 1 base; unmatched junction bases: 1. This CDR3 reads CASSFTGGSNQPQHF. As DNA, the CDR3 is TGCGCCAGCAGCTTTACAGGGGGCAGCAATCAGCCCCAGCATTTT. Complete variable domain (other parts from reference TRBV5-1 and TRBJ1-5): KAGVTQTPRYLIKTRGQQVTLSCSPISGHRSVSWYQQTPGQGLQFLFEYFSETQRNKGNFPGRFSGRQFSNSRSEMNVSTLELGDSALYLCASSFTGGSNQPQHFGDGTRLSIL.

This clone was picked up one time. V and J are TRBV5-1 and TRBJ1-3, with D uncertain. The CDR3 runs to 15 residues. V was pared by 4 bases and J by 0 bases, with 11 bases between. Per the germline V gene, CDR1 is SGHRS and CDR2 is YFSETQ. The CDR3: CASSRSMSSGNTIYF. The CDR3 bases are TGCGCCAGCAGCCGTAGTATGAGCTCTGGAAACACCATATATTTT.

The chain links TRBV5-1 to TRBJ2-2; 7 bases agree with TRBD2. The junction had 7 bases not matched to a gene; V was cut back by 6 bases and J by 8 bases. CDR3 length equals 13 residues. From germline, CDR1 is SGHRS and CDR2 YFSETQ. The CDR3 is CASNPLGGGELFF. CDR3 coding DNA: TGCGCCAGCAACCCCTTGGGAGGGGGGGAGCTGTTTTTT.

This clone was observed a handful of times. The rearrangement joins TRBV19 to TRBJ1-2, with 7 positions matching TRBD1. The CDR3 runs to 15 residues. The germline V gene encodes CDR1 LNHDA and CDR2 SQIVND (reference sequence). V dropped 4 bases and J dropped 0; count of bases not matched to a gene: 5. CDR3 sequence: CASSTRDSANYGYTF. Written as DNA, the CDR3 is TGTGCCAGTAGTACCCGGGACAGCGCTAACTATGGCTACACCTTC.

The chain joins TRBV2 to TRBJ2-1; TRBD1 agrees at 7 bases. The germline V gene encodes CDR1 SNHLY and CDR2 FYNNEI. This CDR3 has 13 residues. The junction had 8 bases not matched to a gene; V was cut back by 8 bases and J by 7 bases. The CDR3: CASAQGVGNEQFF. For the CDR3, the DNA is TGTGCCAGCGCGCAGGGGGTCGGTAATGAGCAGTTCTTC.

This chain uses TRBV5-1 with TRBJ1-4, with no clear D. CDR3 length equals 14 residues. Germline V CDR1 and CDR2: SGHRS, YFSETQ. The germline V and J ends were trimmed by 3 bases and 8 bases, with 14 bases remaining between them. The CDR3 protein is CASSSSGLIEKLFF. CDR3 sequence (DNA): TGCGCCAGCAGCTCTTCGGGGTTGATCGAAAAACTGTTTTTT. The whole variable domain, filled in from reference TRBV5-1 and TRBJ1-4, reads KAGVTQTPRYLIKTRGQQVTLSCSPISGHRSVSWYQQTPGQGLQFLFEYFSETQRNKGNFPGRFSGRQFSNSRSEMNVSTLELGDSALYLCASSSSGLIEKLFFGSGTQLSVL.

The chain combines TRBV27 with TRBJ2-1; 8 bases are a match to TRBD2. V shed 2 bases and J 6 bases; nucleotides not matched to a gene: 9. From germline, CDR1 is MNHEY and CDR2 SMNVEV (reference sequence). This CDR3 region has 16 residues. In DNA, the CDR3 is TGTGCCAGCAGTTTACCCCCGAGGGCGGGAGGCAATGAGCAGTTCTTC. Amino acid sequence: CASSLPPRAGGNEQFF.

The chain links TRBV11-3 to TRBJ2-3, with D maybe TRBD1 (5 bases). CDR3 size: 15 residues. The V gene lost 2 bases and the J gene lost 2 bases, with 11 bases spanning the gap. Per germline, CDR1 SGHNT and CDR2 YENEEA. The CDR3 loop is CASSLSGLPTDTQYF. In DNA, the CDR3 is TGTGCCAGCAGCTTATCAGGGCTCCCCACAGATACGCAGTATTTT.

The J gene is TRBJ2-5, the V gene TRBV13, with TRBD2 matching over 8 bases. CDR1 is PRHDT, CDR2 FYEKMQ, per germline (reference sequence). The CDR3 covers 14 residues. V gave up 2 bases and J gave up 5 bases; unmatched junction bases: 4. CDR3 in amino acids: CASSLRGGLETQYF. The CDR3 DNA follows: TGTGCCAGCAGCTTACGGGGGGGGCTCGAGACCCAGTACTTC. The variable domain in full, completed from reference TRBV13 and TRBJ2-5, reads AAGVIQSPRHLIKEKRETATLKCYPIPRHDTVYWYQQGPGQDPQFLISFYEKMQSDKGSIPDRFSAQQFSDYHSELNMSSLELGDSALYFCASSLRGGLETQYFGPGTRLLVL.

V usage is TRBV10-2 and J usage is TRBJ2-1, with 7 bases that match TRBD2. CDR1 is WSHSY and CDR2 is SAAADI in the germline V gene. The trim removed 6 bases at V and 0 bases at J, leaving 14 bases unmatched. This CDR3 spans 18 amino acids. The CDR3 spells CASREGLFLGSSYNEQFF. DNA of the CDR3: TGCGCCAGCAGGGAGGGACTATTCCTAGGGTCCTCCTACAATGAGCAGTTCTTC.

This clone was counted a few times. The V call is TRBV6-4, the J call TRBJ2-3, with 10 bases that match TRBD2. There are 16 residues in the CDR3. The V gene end was trimmed by 2 bases and the J gene end by 4 bases; junction bases not matched to a gene: 6. Germline-derived CDR1 and CDR2 are MRHNA and SNTAGT. The CDR3 DNA follows: TGTGCCAGCAGTGACGGAGCGGGGGGGCCATCAGATACGCAGTATTTT. It codes for CASSDGAGGPSDTQYF.

V and J are TRBV18 and TRBJ1-5, with TRBD1 matching over 7 bases. Germline V gene lookup returns CDR1 KGHSH and CDR2 LQKENI. This CDR3 is 15 amino acids long. The V and J ends lost 4 bases and 4 bases, in that order; junction bases with no gene match: 7. CDR3 nucleotide sequence: TGTGCCAGCTCACAAGCCGGGACAGAGAATCAGCCCCAGCATTTT. Its protein product is CASSQAGTENQPQHF.

The CDR3 region is CASSVRGDSYNEQFF. In nucleotides, the CDR3 is TGTGCCAGCAGCGTAAGGGGAGACAGCTACAATGAGCAGTTCTTC. The J gene is TRBJ2-1, the V gene TRBV9; D might be TRBD1 or TRBD2, each matching 5 bases. Trimming shortened V by 1 base and J by 3 bases, and 11 bases separated the two germline ends. This CDR3 spans 15 amino acids. CDR1 and CDR2 from the germline V gene are SGDLS and YYNGEE.

V gene TRBV3-1 (or the pseudogene TRBV3-2) combines with J gene TRBJ1-5, with D hard to call. The germline V and J ends were trimmed by 1 base and 3 bases, with 16 bases remaining between them. CDR3 length: 17 amino acids. Germline values: CDR1 LGHDT, CDR2 YNNKEL (reference sequence). CDR3: CASSQGLRYSVNQPQHF. CDR3 sequence (DNA): TGTGCCAGCAGCCAAGGGCTTAGGTACAGCGTCAATCAGCCCCAGCATTTT.

The chain joins TRBV5-1 to TRBJ2-1; 12 nucleotides agree with TRBD2. Germline V lookup: CDR1 SGHRS, CDR2 YFSETQ. Germline trimming cut 4 bases from V and 8 bases from J; bases unmatched to any gene: 10. CDR3 size: 16 residues. The CDR3 loop is CASSMDASGGVYEQFF. The CDR3 DNA follows: TGCGCCAGCAGCATGGACGCTAGCGGGGGGGTCTATGAGCAGTTCTTC.